This entry features one TCR beta chain sequence. The antigen is not known. This entry belongs to a study of CD8 T cells in ankylosing spondylitis. Findings and caveats of the study: Previous work reported some of these motif variants in the synovial fluid and blood of reactive arthritis. Disease-linked clones reportedly concentrated significantly in matched ankylosing spondylitis synovial fluid. Clones linked with disease were CD8+ and fairly uncommon in the peripheral blood.

TCRdb analysed the 5' RACE reads with MiXCR anew, one entry per CDR3 protein. Among about 300,000 distinct CDR3 sequences listed, 9.5% to 13% were seen once. The sequenced material came from blood, either unsorted or a sorted T cell fraction (not recorded which). The sequence derives from a female donor with ankylosing spondylitis or in good health (not recorded which).

In DNA, the CDR3 is TGTGCCAGTAGAACAGGGGGGAACACTGAAGCTTTCTTT. This encodes CASRTGGNTEAFF. The chain links TRBV28 to TRBJ1-1; 8 bases agree with TRBD1. The V and J ends lost 9 bases and 1 base, in that order; junction bases with no gene match: 4. Looked up from germline, CDR1 is MDHEN and CDR2 is SYDVKM. The CDR3 is 13 amino acids.